The 6 T cell receptor beta chains presented below share a single source sample, sequenced in a study of CD8 T cells in Susac syndrome (dated by TCRdb to the late 2010s). Library construction relied on the immunoSEQ multiplex PCR assay. RNA was extracted with the RNeasy kit and about 0.45 to 1 ug was reverse transcribed using random hexamers. Clones were called with MiXCR by TCRdb after fastp trimmed the public reads at Q25, and only in-frame beta chains were retained. One record per CDR3 amino acid sequence lists the most common genes and DNA. The sample yields some 200,000 distinct CDR3 sequences; about 95% were counted once. In total, the top ten clones hold 0.095% of the sample. The sample consisted of CD4+ T cells from PBMCs. The receptors originated from a human donor with multiple sclerosis.

The chain joins TRBV12-3 or TRBV12-4 to TRBJ1-2; D remains ambiguous. The germline V and J ends were trimmed by 7 bases and 5 bases, with 8 bases remaining between them. The CDR3 has 11 residues. The CDR3 sequence is CASTTEYGYTF. The CDR3 DNA follows: TGTGCCAGCACCACCGAATATGGCTACACCTTC.

The chain couples TRBV5-4 to TRBJ2-3; 14 nucleotides line up with TRBD2. Trimming removed 4 bases from V and 6 bases from J; junction bases left unmatched: 4. CDR1 and CDR2 (germline): SGHNT, YYREEE (reference sequence). CDR3 length equals 15 residues. CDR3 DNA: TGTGCCAGCAGCGAGGGACTAGCGGGAGTCGATACGCAGTATTTT. This translates into CASSEGLAGVDTQYF.

The DNA for the CDR3 is TGTGCCAGCAGTTCCTCTCGGCAGAATAGCAATCAGCCCCAGCATTTT. This gives the protein CASSSSRQNSNQPQHF. This chain connects TRBV27 to TRBJ1-5, with D uncertain. The CDR3 loop spans 16 amino acids. With 4 bases removed from V and 0 bases from J, the gap between germline ends came to 13 bases. Germline lookup yields CDR1 MNHEY and CDR2 SMNVEV (reference sequence).

The chain carries TRBV19 and TRBJ2-3; D gene unclear. Germline V CDR1 and CDR2: LNHDA, SQIVND (reference sequence). Trimming took off 1 base at V and 4 bases at J, with 6 bases between the two ends. The CDR3 spans 13 residues. DNA for the CDR3: TGTGCCAGTAGTATAGCGGGCCCAGATACGCAGTATTTT. Protein sequence: CASSIAGPDTQYF. Supplemented by reference TRBV19 and TRBJ2-3, the full variable domain reads DGGITQSPKYLFRKEGQNVTLSCEQNLNHDAMYWYRQDPGQGLRLIYYSQIVNDFQKGDIAEGYSVSREKKESFPLTVTSAQKNPTAFYLCASSIAGPDTQYFGPGTRLTVL.

The chain links TRBV29-1 to TRBJ1-2, with a tentative D call TRBD1 (5 bases). Per the germline V gene, CDR1 is SQVTM and CDR2 is ANQGSEA. The CDR3 is made up of 12 amino acids. Deletions cut 2 bases from V and 6 bases from J, with 10 bases between. CDR3 region: CSVERGTDGYTF. The CDR3 nucleotides are TGCAGCGTTGAACGAGGGACGGATGGCTACACCTTC.

The chain couples TRBV30 to TRBJ2-3; D possibly uses TRBD1 or TRBD2 (5 bases each). CDR1 is GTSNPN and CDR2 is SVGIG in the germline V gene (reference sequence). The CDR3 runs 14 residues. V was trimmed by 0 bases and J by 4 bases, leaving 11 bases between them. Here the CDR3 DNA reads TGTGCCTGGAGTGTACGCAAGGGACCAGATACGCAGTATTTT. It translates to CAWSVRKGPDTQYF.